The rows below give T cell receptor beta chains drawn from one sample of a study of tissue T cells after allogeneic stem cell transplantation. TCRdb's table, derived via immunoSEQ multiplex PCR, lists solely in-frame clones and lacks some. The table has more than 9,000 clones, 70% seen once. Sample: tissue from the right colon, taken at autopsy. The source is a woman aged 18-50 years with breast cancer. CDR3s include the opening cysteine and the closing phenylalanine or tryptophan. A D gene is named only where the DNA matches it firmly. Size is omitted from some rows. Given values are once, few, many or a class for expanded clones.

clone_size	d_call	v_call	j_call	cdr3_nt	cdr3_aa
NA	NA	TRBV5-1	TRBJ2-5	TGCGCCAGCAGCTCGGGAGCGATACAAGAGACCCAGTACTTC	CASSSGAIQETQYF
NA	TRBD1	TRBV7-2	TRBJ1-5	TGTGCCAGCAGTCGGGACAGAAGCAATCAGCCCCAGCATTTT	CASSRDRSNQPQHF
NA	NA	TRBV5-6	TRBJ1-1	TGTGCCAGCAGCTTGGCCGGTTTGGGACGGATCAACACTGAAGCTTTCTTT	CASSLAGLGRINTEAFF
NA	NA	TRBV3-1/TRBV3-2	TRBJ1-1	TGTGCCAGCAGCCAAGGCGTCCAGGGCAAGGAAGCTTTCTTT	CASSQGVQGKEAFF
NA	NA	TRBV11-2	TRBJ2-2	TGTGCCAGCAGCCCCTTCGGAGAGAACACCGGGGAGCTGTTTTTT	CASSPFGENTGELFF
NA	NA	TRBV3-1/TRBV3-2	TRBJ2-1	TGTGCCAGCAGCCAAGCACCGAGCTCCTACAATGAGCAGTTCTTC	CASSQAPSSYNEQFF
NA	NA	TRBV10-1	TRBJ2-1	TGCGCCAGCAGTGACTTGAGACAGGCATTCGATGAGCAGTTCTTC	CASSDLRQAFDEQFF
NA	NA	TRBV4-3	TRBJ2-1	TGCGCCAGCAGCCAAGAACCGGGGGCAATATACAATGAGCAGTTCTTC	CASSQEPGAIYNEQFF
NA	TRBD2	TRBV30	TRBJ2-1	TGTGCCTGGAGTCAACTAGCGGGAAGGCGGGCAAATGAGCAGTTCTTC	CAWSQLAGRRANEQFF
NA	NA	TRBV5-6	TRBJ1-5	TGTGCCAGCAGTCGGGGGACACAGTATAGCAATCAGCCCCAGCATTTT	CASSRGTQYSNQPQHF
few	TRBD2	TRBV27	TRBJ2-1	TGTGCCAGCAGTTTCCAGGCGGGAGTAACCTACAATGAGCAGTTCTTC	CASSFQAGVTYNEQFF
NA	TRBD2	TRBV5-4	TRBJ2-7	TGTGCCAGCAGCTTATCTAGCGGGGGGGCCGGGGTCTACGAGCAGTACTTC	CASSLSSGGAGVYEQYF
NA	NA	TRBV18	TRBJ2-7	TGTGCCAGCTCACCGACGGCAGCAAATGAGCAGTACTTC	CASSPTAANEQYF
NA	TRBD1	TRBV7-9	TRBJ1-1	TGTGCCAGCAGCTTCCTCACAGGGGGCAACACTGAAGCTTTCTTT	CASSFLTGGNTEAFF
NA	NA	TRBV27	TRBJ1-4	TGTGCCAGCAGTTTCTGGCGGGGCCGCGCAACTAATGAAAAACTGTTTTTT	CASSFWRGRATNEKLFF
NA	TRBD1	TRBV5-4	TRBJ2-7	TGTGCCAGCAGAACCGACAGGGGGGACGAGCAGTACTTC	CASRTDRGDEQYF
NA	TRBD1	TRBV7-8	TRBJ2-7	TGTGCCAGCAGCTTAGAGGGACAGGGGTACCACGAGCAGTACTTC	CASSLEGQGYHEQYF
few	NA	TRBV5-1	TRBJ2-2	TGCGCCGGCAAGACGACAGAGAACACCGGGGAGCTGTTTTTT	CAGKTTENTGELFF
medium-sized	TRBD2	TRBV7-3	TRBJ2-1	TGTGCCAGCAGCCCACTAGCGGGATCCTACAATGAGCAGTTCTTC	CASSPLAGSYNEQFF
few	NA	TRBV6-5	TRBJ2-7	TGTGCCAGCTCCGGGACGGAGAGCTCCTACGAGCAGTACTTC	CASSGTESSYEQYF
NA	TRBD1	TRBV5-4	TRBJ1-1	TGTGCCAGCAGCTTGGACAGGGGGCCGAACACTGAAGCTTTCTTT	CASSLDRGPNTEAFF
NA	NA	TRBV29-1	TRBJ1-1	TGCAGCGTTCGCGAAGGGGACACTGAAGCTTTCTTT	CSVREGDTEAFF
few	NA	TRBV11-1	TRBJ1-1	TGTGCCAGCAGCTTAGCGCGGGGGAGCACTGAAGCTTTCTTT	CASSLARGSTEAFF